This T cell receptor (beta chain) was captured by sequencing in a study of low-dose radiotherapy and immunotherapy resistance in tumors. At the level of the study: Every 2 weeks, cohort 1 got 0.5 Gy, reaching 6.5 Gy to the planning target volume. At a dose of 200 mg/m2, intravenous cyclophosphamide was given every two weeks, one day before radiation and immunotherapy. Treatment consisted of nivolumab 240 mg every two weeks and ipilimumab 1 mg/kg every six weeks, given intravenously to patients. Members of Cohort 2 were treated with 1 Gy per fraction every two weeks; their total was 13 Gy over 26 weeks.

cDNA synthesis used a TRAV/TRBV-specific primer set for both chains. With a constant-region primer and a V-primer adapter, TCRs were subjected to 20 to 25 PCR cycles of amplification. TCRdb itself ran the reads through MiXCR, one entry per CDR3 protein. This table holds approximately 7,300 distinct CDR3 sequences, roughly 88% found once. Germline CDR1 DFQATT, CDR2 SNEGSKA (reference sequence). The length of the CDR3 is 15 residues. V was clipped by 6 bases and J by 5 bases, with 22 bases between them. This TCR was sampled from a human donor with advanced metastatic prostate, ovarian, gallbladder or colorectal cancer (not recorded which). This table probably holds off-target reads from a library built for another chain. The chain links TRBV20-1 to TRBJ1-2; a possible D gene is TRBD1 (5 bases). This CDR3 reads CSALHPRVLSYGYTF. The DNA of the CDR3 is TGCAGTGCCCTCCACCCCAGGGTTCTTTCGTATGGCTACACCTTC.